This passage covers 8 T cell receptor beta chains from one sample sequenced in a study of siplizumab effects on memory and regulatory T cells. Only in-frame clones appear in the TCRdb table, and some are missing; sequencing was by immunoSEQ multiplex PCR. The sample includes roughly 82,000 clones, roughly 86% seen only once; the top ten take around 1.4%. Specimen: Tregs sorted from blood. Receptor source: a human donor in good health.

The chain couples TRBV29-1 to TRBJ2-5, with 7 bases fitting TRBD2. CDR1 is SQVTM, CDR2 ANQGSEA, per germline. This CDR3 spans 12 amino acids. Unmatched junction bases numbered 4, after V lost 5 bases and J lost 4 bases. The CDR3 DNA is TGCAGCGTTCTCTGGGGGGGAGAGACCCAGTACTTC. Amino acid sequence: CSVLWGGETQYF.

This rearrangement joins TRBV2 to TRBJ2-4, with no clear D. Germline V gene data show CDR1 as SNHLY and CDR2 as FYNNEI. The CDR3 spans 15 residues. V shed 3 bases and J shed 0 bases, with 9 bases lying between them. The CDR3 spells CASSEAQIAKNIQYF. In nucleotides, the CDR3 is TGTGCCAGCAGTGAGGCACAGATAGCCAAAAACATTCAGTACTTC.

V usage is TRBV5-1 and J usage is TRBJ1-4; D is unresolved. The V gene lost 0 bases and the J gene lost 5 bases, with 8 bases spanning the gap. The CDR3 sequence is 14 residues long. Germline loops: CDR1 SGHRS, CDR2 YFSETQ. The CDR3 here is CASSLVGQNEKLFF. The CDR3 DNA sequence: TGCGCCAGCAGCTTGGTTGGCCAGAATGAAAAACTGTTTTTT.

In DNA form, the CDR3 reads TGTGCCAGCAGTCCCCACGTGAACACTGAAGCTTTCTTT. As protein: CASSPHVNTEAFF. V gene TRBV6-6 combines with J gene TRBJ1-1; D unresolved. The CDR3 sequence is 13 residues long. Germline V CDR1 and CDR2: MNHNY, SVGAGI (reference sequence). Trimming took off 5 bases at V and 0 bases at J, with 7 bases between the two ends.

The genes are TRBV7-2 and TRBJ2-7; 7 positions match TRBD2. CDR3 length: 15 residues. Germline V lookup: CDR1 SGHTA, CDR2 FQGNSA. Trimming at V came to 4 bases and at J to 2 bases, leaving 8 bases not matched to a gene. CDR3 sequence: CASSSSDGGTYEQYF. The CDR3 bases are TGTGCCAGCAGCTCTTCGGACGGGGGGACCTACGAGCAGTACTTC.

This chain joins TRBV12-5 and TRBJ2-7; D remains ambiguous. Trimming pared 8 bases from V and 1 base from J, leaving 12 bases between. Germline assignment: CDR1 LGHNT and CDR2 FRNRAP. This CDR3 is 13 amino acids long. The CDR3 DNA follows: TGTGCTAGTAAGAATGGGTTTTCCTACGAGCAGTACTTC. Its protein is CASKNGFSYEQYF. Using reference TRBV12-5 and TRBJ2-7 for the parts outside the CDR3, the full variable domain is DARVTQTPRHKVTEMGQEVTMRCQPILGHNTVFWYRQTMMQGLELLAYFRNRAPLDDSGMPKDRFSAEMPDATLATLKIQPSEPRDSAVYFCASKNGFSYEQYFGPGTRLTVT.

This chain joins TRBV6-5 and TRBJ2-1; 8 bases line up with TRBD1. V dropped 4 bases and J dropped 8; count of bases not matched to a gene: 7. Germline V gene data show CDR1 as MNHEY and CDR2 as SVGAGI. The CDR3 covers 14 residues. The CDR3 loop is CASSSRGPWYEQFF. In DNA, the CDR3 is TGTGCCAGCAGTTCCAGGGGGCCCTGGTATGAGCAGTTCTTC.

The rearrangement uses TRBV9 and TRBJ1-1; the D is unclear. Trimming left V 0 bases short and J 0 bases short, with 6 bases between. Germline V gene sequence: CDR1 SGDLS, CDR2 YYNGEE. This CDR3 is 14 amino acids long. DNA for the CDR3: TGTGCCAGCAGCGTAGCGGGGATGAACACTGAAGCTTTCTTT. This sequence encodes CASSVAGMNTEAFF.